This TCR beta chain was documented in a study of blood T cell repertoires in COVID-19. Whole-study context: Samples came from the United States, Italy and Spain, spanning acute and convalescent COVID-19. From T cells, B-cell-depleted T cells, or PBMCs came the material, which was cDNA or gDNA.

In the original analysis: Amplification of reference gene primers was used by the study to estimate nucleated cell counts. Using immunoSEQ multiplex PCR, the repertoire was profiled, and TCRdb retains in-frame clones only, with some absent. V and J calls and clone size are copied from that table; D and trimming were computed from the DNA. The profile shows approximately 150,000 clones, about 80% of them singletons. The CDR3 is 15 residues long. Germline-derived CDR1 and CDR2 are SNHLY and FYNNEI. Between the trimmed V and J ends, which lost 5 bases and 1 base, there was a span of 11 bases. Sample: peripheral blood. The receptor's source is a man between 65 and 85 years old who had recovered from COVID-19. The rearrangement uses TRBV2 and TRBJ2-2; D is possibly TRBD1 (6 bases). CDR3 amino acids: CASSMGTLNTGELFF. The CDR3 DNA follows: TGTGCCAGCAGTATGGGGACACTGAACACCGGGGAGCTGTTTTTT.